This T cell receptor (beta chain) emerged from a study of T-cell reconstitution after alpha-beta-depleted transplantation in children. In regard to this clonotype: As yet, its antigen is unknown.

Points from the study as a whole: Recipient T cells and thymic progenitors that survived were the source of the high TCRbeta diversity seen at day 60 in some patients.

Unique molecular identifiers featured in how the TCRbeta library was prepared. In TCRdb, the PCR reads were re-called with MiXCR into one record per CDR3 protein. The top ten clones hold about 0.79% of a sample with around 700,000 distinct CDR3 sequences, approximately 14% of them seen once. CDR1 SGHRS and CDR2 YFSETQ come from the germline V gene. The V gene end was trimmed by 4 bases and the J gene end by 6 bases; junction bases not matched to a gene: 8. The CDR3 extends over 14 amino acids. The sequence was obtained from a girl aged 2 to 9 with congenital amegakaryocytic thrombocytopenia, due to receive a stem cell transplant. V usage is TRBV5-1 and J usage is TRBJ1-2; 8 bases fit TRBD1. Sample: PBMCs, taken before TCRalphabeta/CD19-depleted stem cell transplant. The CDR3 nucleotides read TGCGCCAGCAGCCCGGACAGGGAGGCCGATGGCTACACCTTC. This translates into CASSPDREADGYTF.